The 9 T cell receptor beta chains presented below share a single source sample, sequenced in a study of T cells in Graves' hyperthyroidism and ophthalmopathy (dated by TCRdb to between 2017 and 2020). Library preparation used multiplex PCR. The sequencer was an Illumina HiSeq 2000. TCR beta CDR3 regions were amplified from RNA transcripts. A first-round RT-PCR of the TCR CDR3 used the HTBI primer set with the Qiagen OneStep RT-PCR kit. TCRdb's own reprocessing of the public reads used fastp at Q25 and MiXCR and kept productive beta chains. Rows matching on CDR3 protein sequence are summarized as one entry with the most common DNA and genes. Within this sample are more than 500,000 distinct CDR3 sequences, with about 15% of them counted one time only. The top ten constitute roughly 4.3% of the sample. The sample comprised blood. The receptors originated from a woman between 40 and 55 years old with Graves' ophthalmopathy.

Ten or more counts support this clonotype. The V and J genes are TRBV10-3 and TRBJ2-5; 11 positions match TRBD2. The CDR3 runs to 16 residues. V trimming: 3 bases; J trimming: 3 bases; junction bases outside the gene matches: 6. Germline V gene lookup returns CDR1 ENHRY and CDR2 SYGVKD. The CDR3 is CAISDFELAGEETQYF. The CDR3, as DNA: TGTGCCATCAGTGATTTCGAACTAGCGGGAGAAGAGACCCAGTACTTC.

The J gene is TRBJ1-5, the V gene TRBV20-1, with D possibly TRBD1 on 5 matching bases. Per germline, CDR1 DFQATT and CDR2 SNEGSKA (reference sequence). This CDR3 comprises 15 residues. Trimming cost V 0 bases and J 1 base, with 10 bases left between them. As DNA, the CDR3 is TGCAGTGCTAGAGATCCGCGGGGGAGCAATCAGCCCCAGCATTTT. Its translation is CSARDPRGSNQPQHF.

This clonotype was counted ten times or more. The CDR3 sequence is CASSPRQGADETQYF. The CDR3 DNA follows: TGTGCCAGCAGCCCCCGACAGGGGGCGGATGAGACCCAGTACTTC. The rearrangement uses TRBV7-2 and TRBJ2-5; 10 positions agree with TRBD1. Trimming removed 5 bases from V and 5 bases from J; junction bases left unmatched: 8. Germline CDR1 SGHTA, CDR2 FQGNSA. The CDR3 covers 15 residues.

This clonotype occurred many times. The chain links TRBV5-1 to TRBJ2-2; TRBD2 agrees at 7 bases. The V segment lost 1 base and the J segment 1 base; nucleotides outside the gene matches: 4. CDR3 size: 16 residues. Germline-derived CDR1 and CDR2 are SGHRS and YFSETQ. The CDR3 region is CASSLNAGVNTGELFF. The CDR3 coding sequence is TGCGCCAGCAGCTTGAATGCGGGAGTGAACACCGGGGAGCTGTTTTTT. The variable domain in full, with the rest retrieved from reference TRBV5-1 and TRBJ2-2, is KAGVTQTPRYLIKTRGQQVTLSCSPISGHRSVSWYQQTPGQGLQFLFEYFSETQRNKGNFPGRFSGRQFSNSRSEMNVSTLELGDSALYLCASSLNAGVNTGELFFGEGSRLTVL.

This clonotype was counted between two and nine times. This chain uses TRBV27 with TRBJ2-7; the match to TRBD2 covers 9 bases. Germline V gives CDR1 MNHEY, CDR2 SMNVEV (reference sequence). V lost 5 bases and J lost 1; bases outside the gene matches: 12. The CDR3 has 17 amino acids. The CDR3 DNA sequence: TGTGCCAGCAGTAGCTCTATAGCGGGGGCTCTATCCTACGAGCAGTACTTC. Protein product: CASSSSIAGALSYEQYF.

The table lists this clonotype with a few counts. This chain connects TRBV6-5 to TRBJ1-5, with D possibly matching TRBD1 (5 bases). The ends were cut back, 4 bases at V and 3 bases at J, with 13 bases in the middle. The CDR3 has 15 amino acids. CDR1 MNHEY and CDR2 SVGAGI come from the germline V gene. CDR3 amino acids: CASSSTATFNQPQHF. The CDR3 coding sequence is TGTGCCAGCAGTTCGACAGCTACTTTCAATCAGCCCCAGCATTTT.

At least ten counts were recorded for this clonotype. This chain joins TRBV29-1 and TRBJ1-3; possibly TRBD1 for D (6 bases). Germline CDR1 and CDR2: SQVTM and ANQGSEA. The CDR3 sequence is 13 residues long. Trimming took 4 bases from V and 2 from J, leaving 9 bases between them. The CDR3 nucleotides read TGCAGCGTTGTACAGGGCGCTGGAAACACCATATATTTT. Amino acid sequence: CSVVQGAGNTIYF.

This clonotype came up many times. At one of its ends the junction is not consistent with the germline gene, which may arise from a read error. The CDR3: CSARGLRNNYGYTF. CDR3 sequence (DNA): TGCAGTGCAAGAGGGTTACGAAATAACTATGGCTACACCTTC. The rearrangement links TRBV20-1 to TRBJ1-2; unclear D gene. The V gene's germline CDR1 is DFQATT and CDR2 SNEGSKA (reference sequence). CDR3 length: 14 residues.

This clonotype occurred many times. The rearrangement joins TRBV2 to TRBJ2-5, with 8 positions matching TRBD2. The CDR3 has 15 amino acids. V was clipped by 8 bases and J by 5 bases; unmatched bases: 13. Germline V lookup: CDR1 SNHLY, CDR2 FYNNEI. The CDR3: CASSGIAGLGETQYF. The CDR3 DNA follows: TGTGCCAGCTCTGGAATAGCGGGACTCGGGGAGACCCAGTACTTC.